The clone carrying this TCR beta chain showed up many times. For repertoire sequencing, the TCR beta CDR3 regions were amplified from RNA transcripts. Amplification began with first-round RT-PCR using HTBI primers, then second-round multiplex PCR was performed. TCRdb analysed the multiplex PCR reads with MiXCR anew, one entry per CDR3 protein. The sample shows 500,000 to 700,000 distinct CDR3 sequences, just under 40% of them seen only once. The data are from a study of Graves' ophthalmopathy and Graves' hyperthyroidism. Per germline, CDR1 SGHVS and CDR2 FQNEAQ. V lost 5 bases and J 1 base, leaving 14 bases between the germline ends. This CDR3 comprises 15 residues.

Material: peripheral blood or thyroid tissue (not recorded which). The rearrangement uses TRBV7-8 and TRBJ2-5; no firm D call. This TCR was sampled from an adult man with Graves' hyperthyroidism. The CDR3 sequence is CASSTPRVSQETQYF. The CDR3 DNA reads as TGTGCCAGCAGCACACCCCGGGTGTCCCAAGAGACCCAGTACTTC. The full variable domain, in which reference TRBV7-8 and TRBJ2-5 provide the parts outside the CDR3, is GAGVSQSPRYKVAKRGQDVALRCDPISGHVSLFWYQQALGQGPEFLTYFQNEAQLDKSGLPSDRFFAERPEGSVSTLKIQRTQQEDSAVYLCASSTPRVSQETQYFGPGTRLLVL.